The entry below describes one T cell receptor beta chain. Antigen unknown. With 60 Vbeta and 13 Jbeta primers, the PCR was carried out. Sequenced by immunoSEQ multiplex PCR; TCRdb stores in-frame clones only, minus some. The table includes about 130,000 clones, over 70% detected once. The germline V gene encodes CDR1 SGHRS and CDR2 YFSETQ. With V trimmed by 2 bases and J by 5 bases, 7 bases remained unmatched. CDR3 size: 15 residues. This specimen belongs to a study of cytomegalovirus exposure and HLA in healthy donors. Looking at the study overall: As an earlier analysis found, 150 million to 200 million T cells yielded about 120 million unique TCR beta sequences.

Study-level points and caveats: Available immune exposure information was restricted to CMV serostatus only. Later analysis demonstrated an association between a missense DCLRE1C variant and TCR beta V- and J-gene trimming.

Material for sequencing was PBMCs. The sequence was obtained from a woman in her 40s in good health and CMV-seropositive. This chain connects TRBV5-1 to TRBJ2-1, with 7 bases lining up with TRBD2. The CDR3 bases are TGCGCCAGCAGCTTACGGGGGGAGAGCAACAATGAGCAGTTCTTC. Translation gives CASSLRGESNNEQFF.